The sequence of this T cell receptor beta chain was determined in a study of cytomegalovirus exposure and HLA in healthy donors. It was with 60 Vbeta and 13 Jbeta primers that the PCR ran. The method was immunoSEQ multiplex PCR; TCRdb's version includes in-frame clones alone and lacks a portion of them. The data contain roughly 190,000 clones, 75% to 90% of them singletons. Sample: PBMCs. The sequence derives from a man in his forties in good health and CMV-seropositive.

The CDR3 sequence is CASSRGGAKTGELFF. The CDR3 nucleotides read TGTGCCAGCAGCCGCGGTGGGGCTAAGACCGGGGAGCTGTTTTTT. V gene TRBV7-3 combines with J gene TRBJ2-2; perhaps TRBD1 as D (5 bases). V lost 5 bases, J lost 5 bases, and 15 bases lay in between. The CDR3 is 15 residues long. Germline V gene lookup returns CDR1 SGHTA and CDR2 FQGTGA.